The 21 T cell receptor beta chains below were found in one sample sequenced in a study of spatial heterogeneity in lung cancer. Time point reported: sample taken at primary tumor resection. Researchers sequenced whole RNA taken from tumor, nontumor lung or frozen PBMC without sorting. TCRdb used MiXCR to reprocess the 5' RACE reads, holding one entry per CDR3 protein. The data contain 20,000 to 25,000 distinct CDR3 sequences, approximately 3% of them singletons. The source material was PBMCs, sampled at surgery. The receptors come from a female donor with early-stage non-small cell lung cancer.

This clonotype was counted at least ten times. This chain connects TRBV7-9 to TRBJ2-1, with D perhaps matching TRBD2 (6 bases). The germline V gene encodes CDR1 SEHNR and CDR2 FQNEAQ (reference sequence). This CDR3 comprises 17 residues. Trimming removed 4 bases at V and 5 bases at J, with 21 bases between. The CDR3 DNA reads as TGTGCCAGCAGCTCACCGCGGAGGGGCGAGAAAAACAATGAGCAGTTCTTC. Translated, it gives CASSSPRRGEKNNEQFF. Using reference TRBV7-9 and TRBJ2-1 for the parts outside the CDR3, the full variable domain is DTGVSQNPRHKITKRGQNVTFRCDPISEHNRLYWYRQTLGQGPEFLTYFQNEAQLEKSRLLSDRFSAERPKGSFSTLEIQRTEQGDSAMYLCASSSPRRGEKNNEQFFGPGTRLTVL.

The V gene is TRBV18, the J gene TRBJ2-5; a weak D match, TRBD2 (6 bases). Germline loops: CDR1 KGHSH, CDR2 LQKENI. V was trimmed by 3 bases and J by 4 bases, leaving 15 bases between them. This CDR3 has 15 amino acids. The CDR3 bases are TGTGCCAGCTCACCCGGGACGGGGGAGGCAGAGACCCAGTACTTC. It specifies CASSPGTGEAETQYF.

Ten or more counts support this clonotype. The CDR3 nucleotides are TGCAGTGCTACTAAGACAGGGGGCCTTGTCATTCAGTACTTC. It specifies CSATKTGGLVIQYF. This rearrangement joins TRBV20-1 to TRBJ2-4; 10 bases line up with TRBD1. The germline gives CDR1 DFQATT, CDR2 SNEGSKA (reference sequence). There are 14 residues in the CDR3. J lost 9 bases, V lost 4 bases, and 9 bases had no gene match.

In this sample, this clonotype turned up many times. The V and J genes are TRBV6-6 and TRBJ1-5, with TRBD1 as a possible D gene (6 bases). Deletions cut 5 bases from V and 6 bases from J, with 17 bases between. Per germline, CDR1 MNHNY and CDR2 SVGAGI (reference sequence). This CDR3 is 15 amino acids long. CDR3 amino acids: CASSPSGGDRQPQHF. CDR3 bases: TGTGCCAGCAGTCCGTCGGGGGGCGACCGTCAGCCCCAGCATTTT.

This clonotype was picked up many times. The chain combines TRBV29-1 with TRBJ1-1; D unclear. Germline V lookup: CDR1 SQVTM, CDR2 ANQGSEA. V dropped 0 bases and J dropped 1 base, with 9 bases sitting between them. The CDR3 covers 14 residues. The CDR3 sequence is CSVEDGQRNTEAFF. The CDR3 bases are TGCAGCGTTGAAGACGGGCAACGGAACACTGAAGCTTTCTTT.

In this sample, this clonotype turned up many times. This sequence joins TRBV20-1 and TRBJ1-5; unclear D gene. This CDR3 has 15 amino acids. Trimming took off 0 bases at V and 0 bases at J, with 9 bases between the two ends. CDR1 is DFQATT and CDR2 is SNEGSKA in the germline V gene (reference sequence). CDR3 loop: CSARDVAYSNQPQHF. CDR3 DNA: TGCAGTGCTAGAGATGTGGCGTATAGCAATCAGCCCCAGCATTTT.

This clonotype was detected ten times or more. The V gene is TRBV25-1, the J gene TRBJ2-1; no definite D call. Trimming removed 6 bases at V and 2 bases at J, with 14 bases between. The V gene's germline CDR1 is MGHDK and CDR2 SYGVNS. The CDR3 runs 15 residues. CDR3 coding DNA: TGTGCCAGCAGCCCCCACGGGCGGACCTACAATGAGCAGTTCTTC. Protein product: CASSPHGRTYNEQFF. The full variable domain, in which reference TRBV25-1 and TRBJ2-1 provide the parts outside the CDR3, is EADIYQTPRYLVIGTGKKITLECSQTMGHDKMYWYQQDPGMELHLIHYSYGVNSTEKGDLSSESTVSRIRTEHFPLTLESARPSHTSQYLCASSPHGRTYNEQFFGPGTRLTVL.

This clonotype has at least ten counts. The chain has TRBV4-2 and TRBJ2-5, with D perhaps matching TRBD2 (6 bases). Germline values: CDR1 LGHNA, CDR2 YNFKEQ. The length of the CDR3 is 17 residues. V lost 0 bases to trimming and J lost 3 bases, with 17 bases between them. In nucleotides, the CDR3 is TGTGCCAGCAGCCAAGACATACTGGACGGGGGTAAAGAGACCCAGTACTTC. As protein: CASSQDILDGGKETQYF.

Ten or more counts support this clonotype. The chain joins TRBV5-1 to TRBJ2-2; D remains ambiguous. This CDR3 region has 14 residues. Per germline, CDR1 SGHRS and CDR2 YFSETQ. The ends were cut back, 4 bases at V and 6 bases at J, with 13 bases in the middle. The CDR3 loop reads CASSDQPIPGELFF. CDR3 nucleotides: TGCGCCAGCAGCGATCAGCCTATTCCCGGGGAGCTGTTTTTT.

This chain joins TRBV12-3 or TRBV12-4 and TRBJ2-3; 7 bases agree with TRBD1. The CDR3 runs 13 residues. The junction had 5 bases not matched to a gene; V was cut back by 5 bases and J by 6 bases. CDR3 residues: CASSLNRGDTQYF. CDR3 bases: TGTGCCAGCAGTCTAAACAGGGGTGATACGCAGTATTTT.

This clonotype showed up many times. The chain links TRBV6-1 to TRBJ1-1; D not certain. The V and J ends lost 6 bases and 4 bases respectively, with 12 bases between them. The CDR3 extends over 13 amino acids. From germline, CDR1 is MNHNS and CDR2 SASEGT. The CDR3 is CASRLGSSTEAFF. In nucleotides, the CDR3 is TGTGCCAGCAGACTAGGGAGTTCCACTGAAGCTTTCTTT.

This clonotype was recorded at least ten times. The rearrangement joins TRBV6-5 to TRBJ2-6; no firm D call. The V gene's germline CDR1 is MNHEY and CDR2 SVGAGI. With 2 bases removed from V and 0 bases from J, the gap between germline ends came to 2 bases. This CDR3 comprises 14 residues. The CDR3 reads CASSYTSGANVLTF. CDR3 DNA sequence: TGTGCCAGCAGTTACACCTCTGGGGCCAACGTCCTGACTTTC.

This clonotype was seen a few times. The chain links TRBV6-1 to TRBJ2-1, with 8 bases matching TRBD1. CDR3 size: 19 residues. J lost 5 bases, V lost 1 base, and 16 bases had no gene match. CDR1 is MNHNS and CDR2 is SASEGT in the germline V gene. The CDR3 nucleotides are TGTGCCAGCAGTGAAGAGGGCAGGGGGCGCAGCCGAAGGAACAATGAGCAGTTCTTC. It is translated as CASSEEGRGRSRRNNEQFF.

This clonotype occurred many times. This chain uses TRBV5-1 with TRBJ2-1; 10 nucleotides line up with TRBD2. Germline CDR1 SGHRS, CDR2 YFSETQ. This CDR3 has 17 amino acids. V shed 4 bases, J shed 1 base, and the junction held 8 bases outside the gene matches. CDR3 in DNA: TGCGCCAGCAGCCCCCCTAGCGGGAGTGGGTCCTACAATGAGCAGTTCTTC. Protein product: CASSPPSGSGSYNEQFF.

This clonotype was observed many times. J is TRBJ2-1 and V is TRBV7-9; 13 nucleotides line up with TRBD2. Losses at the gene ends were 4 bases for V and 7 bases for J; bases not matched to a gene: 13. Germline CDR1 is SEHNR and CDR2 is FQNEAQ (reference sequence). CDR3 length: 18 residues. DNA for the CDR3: TGTGCCAGCAGCTCGGGACTAGCGGGACGCAGGAGGACGAATGAGCAGTTCTTC. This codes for CASSSGLAGRRRTNEQFF.

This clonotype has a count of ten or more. The DNA of the CDR3 is TGCAGCGTGGACGCGGGACCATTACAAGAGACCCAGTACTTC. Translation: CSVDAGPLQETQYF. The V and J genes are TRBV29-1 and TRBJ2-5; D is possibly TRBD2 (6 bases). Trimming pared 6 bases from V and 2 bases from J, leaving 16 bases between. CDR3 length: 14 amino acids. The germline CDR1 and CDR2 sequences are SQVTM and ANQGSEA.

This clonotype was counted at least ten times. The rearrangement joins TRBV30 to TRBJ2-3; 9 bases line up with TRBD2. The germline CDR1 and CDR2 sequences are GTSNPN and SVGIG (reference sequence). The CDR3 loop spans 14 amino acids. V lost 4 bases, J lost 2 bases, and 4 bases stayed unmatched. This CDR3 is CAWTTSGFTDTQYF. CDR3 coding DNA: TGTGCCTGGACGACTAGCGGTTTCACAGATACGCAGTATTTT.

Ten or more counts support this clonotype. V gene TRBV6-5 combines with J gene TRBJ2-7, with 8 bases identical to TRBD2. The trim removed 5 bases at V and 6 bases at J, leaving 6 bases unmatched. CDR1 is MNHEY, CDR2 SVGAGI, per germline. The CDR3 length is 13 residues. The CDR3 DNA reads TGTGCCAGCAGTCGGGGGGGAGGCGGCGAGCAGTACTTC. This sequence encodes CASSRGGGGEQYF.

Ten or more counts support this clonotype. The CDR3 loop reads CSVEDAASGRSTDTQYF. CDR3 nucleotides: TGCAGCGTTGAAGATGCGGCTAGCGGGAGGAGCACAGATACGCAGTATTTT. The rearrangement uses TRBV29-1 and TRBJ2-3; 11 positions agree with TRBD2. CDR1 is SQVTM, CDR2 ANQGSEA, per germline. The trim removed 0 bases at V and 0 bases at J, leaving 5 bases unmatched. The CDR3 extends over 17 amino acids.

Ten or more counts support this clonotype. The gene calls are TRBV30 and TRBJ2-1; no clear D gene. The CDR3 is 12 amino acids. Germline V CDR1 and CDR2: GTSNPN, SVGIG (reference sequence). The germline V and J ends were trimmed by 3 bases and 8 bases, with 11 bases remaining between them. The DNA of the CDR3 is TGTGCCTGGAGAGTCTCCCCAGATGAGCAGTTCTTC. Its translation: CAWRVSPDEQFF.

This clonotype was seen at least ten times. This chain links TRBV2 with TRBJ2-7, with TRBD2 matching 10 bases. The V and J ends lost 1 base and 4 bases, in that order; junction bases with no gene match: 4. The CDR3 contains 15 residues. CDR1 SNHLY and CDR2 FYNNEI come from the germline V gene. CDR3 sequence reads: CASSEGASGRYEQYF. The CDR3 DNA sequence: TGTGCCAGCAGTGAAGGGGCTAGCGGGAGATACGAGCAGTACTTC.